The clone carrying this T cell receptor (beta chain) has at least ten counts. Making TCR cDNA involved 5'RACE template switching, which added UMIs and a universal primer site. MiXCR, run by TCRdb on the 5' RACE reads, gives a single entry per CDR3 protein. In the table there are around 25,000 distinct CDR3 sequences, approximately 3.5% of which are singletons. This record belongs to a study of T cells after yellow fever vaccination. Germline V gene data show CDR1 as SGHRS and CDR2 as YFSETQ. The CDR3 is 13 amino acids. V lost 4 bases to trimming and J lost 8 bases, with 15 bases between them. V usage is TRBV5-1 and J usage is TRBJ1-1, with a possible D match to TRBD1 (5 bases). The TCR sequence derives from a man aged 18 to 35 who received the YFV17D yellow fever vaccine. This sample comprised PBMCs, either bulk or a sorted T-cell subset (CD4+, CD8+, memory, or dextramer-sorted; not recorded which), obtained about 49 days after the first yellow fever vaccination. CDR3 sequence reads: CASSAGTGGEAFF. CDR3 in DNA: TGCGCCAGCAGCGCCGGGACCGGCGGGGAAGCTTTCTTT.